This T cell receptor (beta chain) was sequenced during a study of T cells expressing NK-cell markers. Regarding this clonotype: Its antigen is not known.

Findings of the study overall: In roughly 6 donors, dominant CD3+CD56+NKG2C+ clones formed 1.0-7.0% of CD8+ cells.

TCRdb reprocessed the 5' RACE reads and reports one entry per CDR3 protein, with no DNA. The table lists fewer than 400,000 distinct CDR3 sequences. The CDR3 length is 15 residues. Germline CDR1 and CDR2: MNHEY and SVGAGI. The chain links TRBV6-5 to TRBJ2-1; the TCRdb D gene call, TRBD1, has no DNA to confirm it. The receptor was derived from a woman aged 45 to 65 in good health. Sequences were obtained from blood T cells: a sorted CD56 or NKG2C T cell subset, CD4+ or CD8+ T cells, or bulk PBMC T cells (not recorded which). The CDR3 region is CASTPRGLTYNEQFF.